This TCR beta chain was recovered during a study of response to subunit inactivated influenza vaccine. Trimming shortened V by 7 bases and J by 7 bases, and 13 bases separated the two germline ends. Germline loops: CDR1 SNHLY, CDR2 FYNNEI. CDR3 length: 12 residues. TCRdb passed the RT-PCR reads through MiXCR, listing each CDR3 protein once. Of about 500,000 distinct CDR3 sequences in the sample, 15% to 20% were seen once. Notes on this clonotype: Antigen specificity is unknown.

Study findings and constraints: The authors suggested that every seasonal influenza vaccination recruits few new T cells.

The origin of this receptor is a man between 45 and 75 years old who received an inactivated influenza vaccine. The specimen comprised CD4+ T cells sorted from PBMCs, sampled 23 months after vaccination. The chain combines TRBV2 with TRBJ2-5, with D perhaps given as TRBD1 or TRBD2 (6 bases each). In DNA, the CDR3 is TGTGCCAGCACCGGTAGGGGGGTGACCCAGTACTTC. This codes for CASTGRGVTQYF.